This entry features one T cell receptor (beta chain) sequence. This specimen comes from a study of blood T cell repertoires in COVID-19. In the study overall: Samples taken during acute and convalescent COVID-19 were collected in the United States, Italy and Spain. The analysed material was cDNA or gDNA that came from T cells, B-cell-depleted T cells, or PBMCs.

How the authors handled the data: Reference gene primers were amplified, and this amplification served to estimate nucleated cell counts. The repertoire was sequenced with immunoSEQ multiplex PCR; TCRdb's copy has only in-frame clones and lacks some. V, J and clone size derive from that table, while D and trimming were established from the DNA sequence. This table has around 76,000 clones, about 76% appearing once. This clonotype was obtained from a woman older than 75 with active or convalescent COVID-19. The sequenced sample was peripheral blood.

CDR3 loop: CASTRTGDYNEQFF. Here the CDR3 DNA reads TGTGCCAGTACCAGGACAGGGGACTACAATGAGCAGTTCTTC. This sequence joins TRBV19 and TRBJ2-1, with 9 bases that match TRBD1. The trim removed 7 bases at V and 3 bases at J, leaving 4 bases unmatched. Germline assignment: CDR1 LNHDA and CDR2 SQIVND (reference sequence). The CDR3 contains 14 residues.